In its sample, the clone carrying this T cell receptor (beta chain) was seen a few times. Its antigen remains unknown. This sample was included in a study of response to subunit inactivated influenza vaccine. Study-wide points: A suggestion made by the authors is that each seasonal influenza vaccination recruits few new T cells.

TCRdb re-called the RT-PCR reads with MiXCR, one entry per CDR3 protein. Of some 570,000 distinct CDR3 sequences in the sample, around 11% were seen once. This CDR3 is 13 amino acids long. Per germline, CDR1 MNHEY and CDR2 SVGAGI. Trimming took 2 bases from V and 7 from J; bases not matched to a gene: 2. Separately, the same data were catalogued under a study of T cells expressing NK-cell markers. From that paper: What made the TCR beta cDNA was 5'RACE template switching with UMIs. Sorted CD3+CD56+NKG2C+, CD3+CD56+NKG2C- and CD3+CD56-NKG2C+ T cells supplied TCR beta repertoires.

Sequencing was performed on PBMCs from blood, taken on the day of vaccination. The genes are TRBV6-5 and TRBJ2-3, with 8 bases fitting TRBD1. This sequence was found in a man aged 45-65 years who received an inactivated influenza vaccine. CDR3 amino acids: CASSYRQGHTQYF. The CDR3 nucleotides are TGTGCCAGCAGTTACAGACAGGGGCATACGCAGTATTTT.